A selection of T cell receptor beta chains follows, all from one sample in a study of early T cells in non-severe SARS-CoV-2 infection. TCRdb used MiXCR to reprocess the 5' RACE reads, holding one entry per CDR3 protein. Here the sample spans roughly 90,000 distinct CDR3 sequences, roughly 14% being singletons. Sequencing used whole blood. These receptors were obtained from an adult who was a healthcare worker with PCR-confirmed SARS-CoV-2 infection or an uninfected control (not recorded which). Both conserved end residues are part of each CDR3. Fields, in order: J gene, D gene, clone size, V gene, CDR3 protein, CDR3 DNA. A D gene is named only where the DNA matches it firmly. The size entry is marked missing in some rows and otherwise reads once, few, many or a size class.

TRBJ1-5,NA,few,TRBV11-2,CASSHINQPQHF,TGTGCCAGCAGCCACATAAATCAGCCCCAGCATTTT
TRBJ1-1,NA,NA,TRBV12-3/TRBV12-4,CASIVPGGGTEAFF,TGTGCCAGCATTGTACCGGGGGGTGGCACTGAAGCTTTCTTT
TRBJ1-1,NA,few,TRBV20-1,CSATRAANTEAFF,TGCAGTGCTACTAGGGCCGCGAACACTGAAGCTTTCTTT
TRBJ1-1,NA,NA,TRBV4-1,CASSQTTADNTEAFF,TGCGCCAGCAGCCAAACGACAGCGGACAACACTGAAGCTTTCTTT
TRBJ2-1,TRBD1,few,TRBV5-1,CASSLVQSRGNEQFF,TGCGCCAGCAGCTTGGTTCAATCCAGGGGGAATGAGCAGTTCTTC
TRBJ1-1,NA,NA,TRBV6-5,CASSLDRTEAFF,TGTGCCAGCAGCTTGGACAGAACTGAAGCTTTCTTT
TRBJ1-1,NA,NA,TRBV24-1,CATRGSTNTEAFF,TGTGCCACCAGGGGAAGTACGAACACTGAAGCTTTCTTT
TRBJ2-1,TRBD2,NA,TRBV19,CAIRRSGGDNEQFF,TGTGCCATCAGACGTAGCGGGGGGGACAATGAGCAGTTCTTC
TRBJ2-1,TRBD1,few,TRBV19,CASSSGRGPYNEQFF,TGTGCCAGTAGTAGTGGCAGGGGGCCTTACAATGAGCAGTTCTTC
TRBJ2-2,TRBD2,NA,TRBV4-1,CASSQSSGNTGELFF,TGCGCCAGCAGCCAATCTAGCGGAAACACCGGGGAGCTGTTTTTT
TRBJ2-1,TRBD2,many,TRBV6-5,CASSRPSTSLAGVYNEQFF,TGTGCCAGCAGCCGACCCTCTACATCTCTAGCGGGGGTTTACAATGAGCAGTTCTTC
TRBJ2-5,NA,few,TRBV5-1,CASSLKGQETQYF,TGCGCCAGCAGCCTGAAAGGGCAAGAGACCCAGTACTTC
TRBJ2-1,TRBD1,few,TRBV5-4,CASSLAGTGDYNEQFF,TGTGCCAGCAGCTTGGCCGGGACAGGGGATTACAATGAGCAGTTCTTC
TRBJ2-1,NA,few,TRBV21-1,CASSNGPFNEQFF,TGTGCCAGCAGCAATGGACCGTTCAATGAGCAGTTCTTC
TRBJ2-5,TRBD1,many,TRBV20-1,CSARAETGKYQETQYF,TGCAGTGCTAGAGCCGAGACAGGGAAGTACCAAGAGACCCAGTACTTC
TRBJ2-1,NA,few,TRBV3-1,CASSRTDSEDEQFF,TGTGCCAGCAGCCGAACGGATTCCGAGGACGAGCAGTTCTTC
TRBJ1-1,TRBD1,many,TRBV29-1,CSVSRGPDAFF,TGCAGCGTCAGCAGGGGGCCAGATGCTTTCTTT
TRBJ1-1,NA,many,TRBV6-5,CASSRLTGNTEAFF,TGTGCCAGCAGCCGCCTTACGGGGAACACTGAAGCTTTCTTT
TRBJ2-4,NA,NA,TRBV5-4,CASSSEAKNIQYF,TGTGCCAGCAGCTCGGAAGCCAAAAACATTCAGTACTTC
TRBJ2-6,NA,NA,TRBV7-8,CASSLDYSFNSGANVLTF,TGTGCCAGCAGCTTAGACTACTCATTTAACTCTGGGGCCAACGTCCTGACTTTC
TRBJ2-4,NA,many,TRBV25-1,CASSPPRAKNIQYF,TGTGCCAGCAGCCCGCCCCGGGCCAAAAACATTCAGTACTTC
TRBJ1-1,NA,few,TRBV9,CASTKQPVSNTEAFF,TGTGCCAGCACCAAACAGCCGGTGTCAAACACTGAAGCTTTCTTT
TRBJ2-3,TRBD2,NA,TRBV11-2,CASSPGRWERGGTDTQYF,TGTGCCAGCAGCCCGGGTCGGTGGGAGCGGGGGGGCACAGATACGCAGTATTTT
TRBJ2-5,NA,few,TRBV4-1,CASSQDFYQNRPLETQYF,TGCGCCAGCAGCCAAGACTTCTACCAGAATAGACCTTTAGAGACCCAGTACTTC
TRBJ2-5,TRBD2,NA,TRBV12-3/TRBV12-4,CASNKRTSGEGVGTQYF,TGTGCCAGCAACAAGAGGACTAGCGGGGAGGGAGTCGGGACCCAGTACTTC
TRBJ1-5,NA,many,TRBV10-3,CAITGDLNQPQHF,TGTGCCATCACCGGGGACCTCAATCAGCCCCAGCATTTT
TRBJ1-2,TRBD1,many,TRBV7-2,CASSLVRGTDFYGYTF,TGTGCCAGCAGCTTAGTACGCGGGACAGACTTCTATGGCTACACCTTC
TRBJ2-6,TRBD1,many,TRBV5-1,CASSTGTGGHPSGANVLTF,TGCGCCAGCAGCACCGGGACAGGGGGCCATCCTTCTGGGGCCAACGTCCTGACTTTC